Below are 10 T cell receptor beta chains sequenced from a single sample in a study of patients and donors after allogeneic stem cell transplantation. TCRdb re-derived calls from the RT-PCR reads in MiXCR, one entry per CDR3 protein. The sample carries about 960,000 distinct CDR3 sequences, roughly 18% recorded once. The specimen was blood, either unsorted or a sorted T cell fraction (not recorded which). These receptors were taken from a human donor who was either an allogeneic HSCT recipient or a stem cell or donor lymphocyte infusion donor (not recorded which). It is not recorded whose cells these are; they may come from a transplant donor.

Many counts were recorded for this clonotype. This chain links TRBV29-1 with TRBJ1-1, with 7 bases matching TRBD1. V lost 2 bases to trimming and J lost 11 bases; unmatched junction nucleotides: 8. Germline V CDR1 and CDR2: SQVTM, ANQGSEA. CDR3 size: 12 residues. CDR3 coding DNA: TGCAGCGTTGAACGGGAAGGGGGCACTGCTTTCTTT. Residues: CSVEREGGTAFF.

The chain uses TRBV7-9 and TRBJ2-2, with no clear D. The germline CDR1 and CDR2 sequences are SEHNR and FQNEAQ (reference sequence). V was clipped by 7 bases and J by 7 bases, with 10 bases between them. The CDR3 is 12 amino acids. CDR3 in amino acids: CASTNSGGELFF. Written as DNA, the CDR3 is TGTGCCAGCACTAACAGTGGCGGGGAGCTGTTTTTT.

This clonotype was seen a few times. DNA for the CDR3: TGTGCCACCAGTGACAGGGGATGGAGTGAGCAGTTCTTC. It encodes CATSDRGWSEQFF. This chain connects TRBV24-1 to TRBJ2-1, with a weak D call TRBD1 (6 bases). The CDR3 runs 13 residues. CDR1 and CDR2 (germline): KGHDR, SFDVKD. Trimming stripped 4 bases from V and 9 bases from J, with 12 bases between.

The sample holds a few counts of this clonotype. CDR3 sequence reads: CASSPSGPGLGYGYTF. The CDR3 DNA is TGTGCCAGCAGCCCATCGGGCCCAGGCCTGGGGTATGGCTACACCTTC. The genes are TRBV7-3 and TRBJ1-2; D unclear. Trimming took 5 bases from V and 5 from J, leaving 21 bases between them. Germline assignment: CDR1 SGHTA and CDR2 FQGTGA. CDR3 length equals 16 residues.

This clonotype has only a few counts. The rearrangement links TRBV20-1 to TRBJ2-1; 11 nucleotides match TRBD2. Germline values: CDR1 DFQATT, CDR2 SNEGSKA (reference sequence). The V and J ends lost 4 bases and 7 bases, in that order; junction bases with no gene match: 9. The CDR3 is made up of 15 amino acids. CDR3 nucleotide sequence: TGCAGTGCTAACGAACTAGCGGGAGTCAGTAATGAGCAGTTCTTC. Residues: CSANELAGVSNEQFF.

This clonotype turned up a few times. The CDR3, as DNA: TGTGCCAGCAGTTTTGACAGAAGGAACACTGAAGCTTTCTTT. It encodes CASSFDRRNTEAFF. This rearrangement joins TRBV12-3 or TRBV12-4 to TRBJ1-1; D might be TRBD1 (5 bases). Trimming cost V 3 bases and J 1 base, with 9 bases left between them. This CDR3 region has 14 residues.

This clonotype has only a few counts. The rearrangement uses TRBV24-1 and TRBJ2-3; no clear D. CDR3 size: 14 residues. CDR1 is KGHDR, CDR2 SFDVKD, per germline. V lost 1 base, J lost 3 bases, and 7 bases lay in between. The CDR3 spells CATSDFLVTDTQYF. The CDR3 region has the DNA TGTGCCACCAGTGATTTCCTAGTGACAGATACGCAGTATTTT.

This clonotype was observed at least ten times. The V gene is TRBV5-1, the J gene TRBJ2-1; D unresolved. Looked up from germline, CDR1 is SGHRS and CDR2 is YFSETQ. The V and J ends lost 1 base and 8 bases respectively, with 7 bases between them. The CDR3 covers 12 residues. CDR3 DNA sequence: TGCGCCAGCAGCTTGAGTCTTGATGAGCAGTTCTTC. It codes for CASSLSLDEQFF.

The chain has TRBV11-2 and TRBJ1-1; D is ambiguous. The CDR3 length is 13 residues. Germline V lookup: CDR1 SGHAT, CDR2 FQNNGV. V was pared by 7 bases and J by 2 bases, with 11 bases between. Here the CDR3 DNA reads TGTGCCAGCAAGGTCCAGGCAAACACTGAAGCTTTCTTT. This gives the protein CASKVQANTEAFF.

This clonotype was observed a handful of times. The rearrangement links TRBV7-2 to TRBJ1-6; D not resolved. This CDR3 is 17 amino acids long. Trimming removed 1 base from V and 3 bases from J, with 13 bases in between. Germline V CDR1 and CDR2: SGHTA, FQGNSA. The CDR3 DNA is TGTGCCAGCAGCTTAGGGGCAGCCCTACACTATAATTCACCCCTCCACTTT. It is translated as CASSLGAALHYNSPLHF. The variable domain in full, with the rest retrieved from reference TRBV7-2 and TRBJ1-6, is GAGVSQSPSNKVTEKGKDVELRCDPISGHTALYWYRQSLGQGLEFLIYFQGNSAPDKSGLPSDRFSAERTGGSVSTLTIQRTQQEDSAVYLCASSLGAALHYNSPLHFGNGTRLTVT.